This TCR beta chain was identified during a study of T cells in women clearing cervical HPV infection. Looking at the study overall: Case blood was drawn when the lesion was first found; control blood after infection became undetectable.

The study's findings and limits: Richness differences could reflect unmeasured T-cell content per sample.

The CDR3 runs to 14 residues. The germline CDR1 and CDR2 sequences are LNHDA and SQIVND (reference sequence). V shed 9 bases, J shed 4 bases, and the junction held 11 bases outside the gene matches. Comment on this clone: Its antigen is unidentified. The observed sequence ends 3 residues before the CDR3 terminus, with the missing tail filled in from the germline J gene.

Libraries were prepared by immunoSEQ multiplex PCR; TCRdb keeps only in-frame clonotypes and omits some of them. This sample's clone table lists about 36,000 clones. The sample consisted of blood buffy coat. This chain uses TRBV19 with TRBJ1-2; 7 bases map to TRBD1. The clonotype comes from a woman aged 18 to 75 with a cervical HPV16 infection that either progressed to CIN3+ or cleared (not recorded which). The sequenced CDR3 bases are TGTGCCAGCTTTTCCGGGACAGCCCTCTATGGC. This gives the protein CASFSGTALYG. The full-length CDR3 reads as CASFSGTALYGYTF.